In this sample, the clone carrying this T cell receptor beta chain turned up a few times. Per the study methods: Estimates of nucleated cell counts were drawn from the amplification of reference gene primers. The repertoire was sequenced with immunoSEQ multiplex PCR; TCRdb's copy has only in-frame clones and lacks some. V and J calls and clone size come straight from that table; D and trimming were deduced from the DNA. Found here are 58,000 or so clones, around 74% of them singletons; the top ten hold 28%. The data were taken from a study of blood T cell repertoires in COVID-19. Background on the study: Spain, Italy and the United States supplied samples that represented acute and convalescent COVID-19. The analysed material was cDNA or gDNA that came from T cells, B-cell-depleted T cells, or PBMCs.

This receptor was identified in a woman aged 80 or over with acute or convalescent COVID-19. Sequenced input: peripheral blood.

The CDR3 here is CAVVSRDTQYF. The CDR3 nucleotides read TGTGCCGTCGTATCACGGGATACGCAGTATTTT. This chain connects TRBV10-3 to TRBJ2-3; D gene unclear. The germline gives CDR1 ENHRY, CDR2 SYGVKD. Trimming took 11 bases from V and 6 from J, leaving 12 bases between them. CDR3 size: 11 residues.